This T cell receptor beta chain comes out of a study of ipilimumab plus nivolumab after autologous stem cell transplantation. On the study more broadly: Patients received a median of roughly 5 ipilimumab and 8 or 9 nivolumab doses. The DLBCL group included primary refractory and relapsed cases.

The CDR3 has 14 residues. Germline V CDR1 and CDR2: MNHEY, SVGAGI. Patients got 3 mg/kg IV nivolumab weeks 1, 4, 7, 10, then biweekly through week 26. The data were produced by immunoSEQ multiplex PCR, yet TCRdb's version contains in-frame clones alone and is incomplete. The sample lists some 87,000 clones, 83% seen once, with less than 2.5% in the top ten. The sample holds one count of this clone. The sample here was PBMCs, taken in a trial of ipilimumab plus nivolumab as post-transplant consolidation. This receptor was taken from a male donor with diffuse large B-cell lymphoma. J is TRBJ2-5 and V is TRBV6-5, with 7 nucleotides matching TRBD1. Near its end, the DNA agrees better with TRBJ2-7, so the J call may be wrong. The CDR3 DNA reads as TGTGCCAGCAGGCCGACAGGGTATTTCTACGAGCAGTACTTC. Encoded protein: CASRPTGYFYEQYF.